One and the same sample provided the 18 T cell receptor beta chains below, sequenced in a study of blood T cell repertoires in COVID-19. The protocol was immunoSEQ multiplex PCR, while the TCRdb copy is restricted to in-frame clones and leaves out a portion. The repertoire has 50,000 to 60,000 clones, approximately 83% of them found once; the top ten carry around 7.5%. Sequencing was carried out using peripheral blood. These receptor sequences come from a man in his sixties or seventies with active COVID-19.

The CDR3 DNA is TGTGCCAGCAGCCAAGTCGACAGGGGAGTCGGAAACACCATATATTTT. Protein product: CASSQVDRGVGNTIYF. The chain combines TRBV3-1 (or the pseudogene TRBV3-2) with TRBJ1-3, with 8 bases that match TRBD1. CDR1 LGHDT and CDR2 YNNKEL come from the germline V gene (reference sequence). Germline trimming cut 1 base from V and 4 bases from J; bases unmatched to any gene: 6. The CDR3 sequence is 16 residues long.

This rearrangement joins TRBV12-3 or TRBV12-4 to TRBJ1-2; no definite D call. V lost 8 bases, J lost 1 base, and 11 bases lay in between. The CDR3 is 13 amino acids. The DNA of the CDR3 is TGTGCCAGCCAACGAGGGAATAACTATGGCTACACCTTC. As protein: CASQRGNNYGYTF.

With respect to this clone: One end of the junction does not line up with germline, which may come from a read error. The rearrangement joins TRBV6-2 or TRBV6-3 to TRBJ2-2; D is possibly TRBD2 (5 bases). The CDR3 runs to 14 residues. From germline, CDR1 is MNHEY and CDR2 SVGEGT. CDR3 sequence (DNA): TGTGCCAGCAGTTTACGAGGGAGCACCCGGGAGCTGTTTTTT. Translated: CASSLRGSTRELFF.

The sample holds one count of this clone. This rearrangement joins TRBV9 to TRBJ2-5, with 7 bases fitting TRBD1. V dropped 0 bases and J dropped 5; count of bases not matched to a gene: 4. This CDR3 has 14 amino acids. Germline-derived CDR1 and CDR2 are SGDLS and YYNGEE. This CDR3 is CASSVVGGRETQYF. DNA for the CDR3: TGTGCCAGCAGCGTAGTAGGGGGCCGGGAGACCCAGTACTTC.

V gene TRBV7-9 combines with J gene TRBJ1-4; TRBD1 agrees at 10 bases. Germline CDR1 reads SEHNR; CDR2 reads FQNEAQ (reference sequence). The CDR3 totals 16 residues. V was clipped by 1 base and J by 3 bases; unmatched bases: 2. The CDR3 region has the DNA TGTGCCAGCAGCTTAGGACAGGGGGCCTCTAATGAAAAACTGTTTTTT. Translated: CASSLGQGASNEKLFF.

The gene calls are TRBV7-9 and TRBJ2-7; TRBD1 aligns across 11 bases. V lost 7 bases, J lost 6 bases, and 8 bases stayed unmatched. Germline-derived CDR1 and CDR2 are SEHNR and FQNEAQ (reference sequence). This CDR3 has 14 amino acids. DNA of the CDR3: TGTGCCAGCACCCCAGGACAGGGGGCGTTCGAGCAGTACTTC. Its protein product is CASTPGQGAFEQYF.

This clone appeared once. The chain carries TRBV19 and TRBJ1-1, with TRBD1 matching over 10 bases. The CDR3 has 14 residues. Germline assignment: CDR1 LNHDA and CDR2 SQIVND (reference sequence). V was pared by 3 bases and J by 10 bases, with 8 bases of the junction left unmatched. The CDR3 region has the DNA TGTGCCAGTAGTATCGGGACAGGGGCTCGTAGAGCTTTCTTT. It codes for CASSIGTGARRAFF.

There are a few counts of this clone. The chain combines TRBV4-1 with TRBJ1-2; possible D gene TRBD1, 6 bases. Germline V gene sequence: CDR1 MGHRA, CDR2 YSYEKL. This CDR3 is 14 amino acids long. Trimming removed 1 base at V and 4 bases at J, with 10 bases between. This CDR3 is CASSQARGGYGYTF. CDR3 bases: TGCGCCAGCAGCCAAGCCAGGGGCGGCTATGGCTACACCTTC.

The chain links TRBV5-5 to TRBJ1-6; TRBD1 matches at 10 bases. The germline V gene has CDR1 SGHKS and CDR2 YYEKEE (reference sequence). This CDR3 has 15 residues. The ends lost 3 bases at V and 11 bases at J; junction bases unmatched: 8. The CDR3 protein is CASSWGQGTSAPLHF. The CDR3, as DNA: TGTGCCAGCAGCTGGGGACAGGGGACTTCGGCACCCCTCCACTTT.

The rearrangement links TRBV2 to TRBJ2-6, with 7 bases fitting TRBD2. V lost 6 bases, J lost 1 base, and 9 bases stayed unmatched. Germline V gene data show CDR1 as SNHLY and CDR2 as FYNNEI. The CDR3 length is 17 residues. CDR3 residues: CASSWGGSYSGANVLTF. The CDR3 DNA is TGTGCCAGCAGCTGGGGGGGATCGTATTCTGGGGCCAACGTCCTGACTTTC.

The chain combines TRBV7-2 with TRBJ2-7, with D perhaps matching TRBD2 (6 bases). V lost 3 bases and J 6 bases, leaving 15 bases between the germline ends. Germline V gene lookup returns CDR1 SGHTA and CDR2 FQGNSA. CDR3 length equals 14 residues. The CDR3 region is CASSFRGVGSEQYF. The CDR3 DNA reads as TGTGCCAGCAGCTTCCGCGGGGTCGGTAGCGAGCAGTACTTC.

In its sample, this clone was seen a few times. The chain joins TRBV19 to TRBJ2-4; 7 bases line up with TRBD1. V dropped 7 bases and J dropped 5; count of bases not matched to a gene: 8. From germline, CDR1 is LNHDA and CDR2 SQIVND (reference sequence). This CDR3 comprises 14 residues. This CDR3 is CASNRDRVENIQYF. The CDR3 DNA reads TGTGCCAGTAATAGAGACAGGGTTGAAAACATTCAGTACTTC.

V is TRBV6-5 and J is TRBJ1-2, with TRBD1 matching over 10 bases. Trimming at V came to 6 bases and at J to 4 bases, leaving 8 bases not matched to a gene. The CDR3 contains 15 residues. Germline assignment: CDR1 MNHEY and CDR2 SVGAGI. In DNA, the CDR3 is TGTGCCAGCAGGAGGACAGGGGGGGGCAGCTATGGCTACACCTTC. Amino acids: CASRRTGGGSYGYTF.

The J gene is TRBJ1-5, the V gene TRBV5-5, with 7 positions matching TRBD1. Losses at the gene ends were 3 bases for V and 4 bases for J; bases not matched to a gene: 1. The CDR3 extends over 13 amino acids. Germline CDR1 is SGHKS and CDR2 is YYEKEE (reference sequence). The CDR3 bases are TGTGCCAGCAGCTCGACAGGGAATCAGCCCCAGCATTTT. It translates to CASSSTGNQPQHF.

In DNA, the CDR3 is TGTGCCAGCAGCGTAGGACATAGCGGGGCCACAGATACGCAGTATTTT. This sequence encodes CASSVGHSGATDTQYF. The gene calls are TRBV9 and TRBJ2-3; 8 bases are shared with TRBD2. This CDR3 is 16 amino acids long. With 0 bases clipped from V and 2 bases from J, the junction kept 5 bases outside the gene matches. Germline V gene data show CDR1 as SGDLS and CDR2 as YYNGEE.

This chain links TRBV9 with TRBJ1-4; no clear D gene. V shed 2 bases and J shed 2 bases, with 7 bases lying between them. The CDR3 is made up of 14 amino acids. The germline V gene has CDR1 SGDLS and CDR2 YYNGEE. The DNA for the CDR3 is TGTGCCAGCAGCGTGGCACAGACTAATGAAAAACTGTTTTTT. Amino acid sequence: CASSVAQTNEKLFF. The full variable domain, rest sourced from reference TRBV9 and TRBJ1-4, is DSGVTQTPKHLITATGQRVTLRCSPRSGDLSVYWYQQSLDQGLQFLIQYYNGEERAKGNILERFSAQQFPDLHSELNLSSLELGDSALYFCASSVAQTNEKLFFGSGTQLSVL.

The chain couples TRBV10-3 to TRBJ2-7, with TRBD1 matching over 8 bases. V was clipped by 2 bases and J by 3 bases; unmatched bases: 6. The V gene's germline CDR1 is ENHRY and CDR2 SYGVKD. This CDR3 comprises 15 residues. The CDR3 sequence: CAISERAGGIYEQYF. In DNA form, the CDR3 reads TGTGCCATCAGTGAGAGGGCAGGGGGCATCTACGAGCAGTACTTC.

For this clone: The germline gene is not matched at one end of the junction; a read error may be the cause. The V call is TRBV7-7, the J call TRBJ2-5, with D perhaps TRBD1 (6 bases). The germline gives CDR1 SSHAT, CDR2 FNYEAQ (reference sequence). This CDR3 is 15 amino acids long. The DNA of the CDR3 is TGTGCTAGCAGCCTTACAAATCAGGGGTTCGAGACCCAGTACTTC. It specifies CASSLTNQGFETQYF.